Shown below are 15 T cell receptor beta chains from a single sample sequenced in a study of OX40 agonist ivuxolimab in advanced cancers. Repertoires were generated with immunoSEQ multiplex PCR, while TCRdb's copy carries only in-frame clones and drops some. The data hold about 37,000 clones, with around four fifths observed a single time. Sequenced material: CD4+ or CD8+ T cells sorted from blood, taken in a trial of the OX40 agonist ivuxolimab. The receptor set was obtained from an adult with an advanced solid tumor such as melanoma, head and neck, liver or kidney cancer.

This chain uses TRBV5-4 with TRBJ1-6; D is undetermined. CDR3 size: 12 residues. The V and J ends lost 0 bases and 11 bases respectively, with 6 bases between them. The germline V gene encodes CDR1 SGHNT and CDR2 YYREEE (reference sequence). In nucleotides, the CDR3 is TGTGCCAGCAGCTTGGGCCCAACACCCCTCCACTTT. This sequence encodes CASSLGPTPLHF.

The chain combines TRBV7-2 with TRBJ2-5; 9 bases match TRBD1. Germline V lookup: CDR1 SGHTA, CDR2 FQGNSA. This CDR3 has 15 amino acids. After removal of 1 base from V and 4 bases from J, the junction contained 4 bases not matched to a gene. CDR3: CASSLGGTGLETQYF. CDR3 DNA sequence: TGTGCCAGCAGCTTAGGAGGGACAGGGCTAGAGACCCAGTACTTC.

The DNA for the CDR3 is TGTGCCAGCAACGCATGGGGGGAGCAGTTCTTC. Protein sequence: CASNAWGEQFF. The rearrangement links TRBV7-9 to TRBJ2-1; the D call may be TRBD1 or TRBD2 (5 bases each). CDR1 and CDR2 (germline): SEHNR, FQNEAQ (reference sequence). This CDR3 region has 11 residues. Trimming left V 7 bases short and J 10 bases short, with 11 bases between.

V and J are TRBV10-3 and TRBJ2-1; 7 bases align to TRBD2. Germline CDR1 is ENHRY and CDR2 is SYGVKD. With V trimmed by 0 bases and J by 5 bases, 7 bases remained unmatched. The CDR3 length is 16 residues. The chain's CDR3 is CAISESTSGVNNEQFF. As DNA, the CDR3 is TGTGCCATCAGTGAGTCGACGAGCGGGGTCAACAATGAGCAGTTCTTC.

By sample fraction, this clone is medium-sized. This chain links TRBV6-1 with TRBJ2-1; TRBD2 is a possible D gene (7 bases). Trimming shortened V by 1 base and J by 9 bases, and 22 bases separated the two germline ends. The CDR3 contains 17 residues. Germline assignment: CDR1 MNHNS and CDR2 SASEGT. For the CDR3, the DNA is TGTGCCAGCAGTGAAGGGGTCTTCCGCGGCGGGGGCAGTGAGCAGTTCTTC. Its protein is CASSEGVFRGGGSEQFF.

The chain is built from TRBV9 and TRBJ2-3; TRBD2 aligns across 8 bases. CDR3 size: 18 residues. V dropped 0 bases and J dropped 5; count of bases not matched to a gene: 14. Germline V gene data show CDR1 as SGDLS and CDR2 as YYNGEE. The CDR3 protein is CASSVVPRGRGEKDTQYF. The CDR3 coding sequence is TGTGCCAGCAGCGTAGTCCCCCGAGGGCGGGGGGAGAAAGATACGCAGTATTTT. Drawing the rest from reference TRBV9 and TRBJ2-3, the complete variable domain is DSGVTQTPKHLITATGQRVTLRCSPRSGDLSVYWYQQSLDQGLQFLIQYYNGEERAKGNILERFSAQQFPDLHSELNLSSLELGDSALYFCASSVVPRGRGEKDTQYFGPGTRLTVL.

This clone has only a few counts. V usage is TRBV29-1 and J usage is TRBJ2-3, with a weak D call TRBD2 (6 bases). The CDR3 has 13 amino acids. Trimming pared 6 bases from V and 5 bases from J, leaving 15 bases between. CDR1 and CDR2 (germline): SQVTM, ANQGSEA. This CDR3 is CSVPFGGGDTQYF. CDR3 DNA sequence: TGCAGCGTACCGTTCGGGGGAGGAGATACGCAGTATTTT.

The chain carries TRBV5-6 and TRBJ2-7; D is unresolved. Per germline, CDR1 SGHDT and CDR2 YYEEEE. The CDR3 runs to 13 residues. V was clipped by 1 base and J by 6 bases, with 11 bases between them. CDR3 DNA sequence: TGTGCCAGCAGCTTGTACTCGGCCGGCGAGCAGTACTTC. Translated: CASSLYSAGEQYF.

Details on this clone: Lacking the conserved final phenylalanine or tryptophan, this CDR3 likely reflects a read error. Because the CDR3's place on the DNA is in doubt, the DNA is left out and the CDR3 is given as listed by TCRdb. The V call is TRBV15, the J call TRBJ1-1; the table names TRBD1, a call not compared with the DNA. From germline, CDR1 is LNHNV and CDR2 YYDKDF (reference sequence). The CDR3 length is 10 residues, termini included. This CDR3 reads CATSIGTGQG.

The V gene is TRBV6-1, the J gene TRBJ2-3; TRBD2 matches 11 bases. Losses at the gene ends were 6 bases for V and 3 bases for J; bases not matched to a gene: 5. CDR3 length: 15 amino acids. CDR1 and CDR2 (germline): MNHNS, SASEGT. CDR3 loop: CASRLAGERTDTQYF. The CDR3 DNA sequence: TGTGCCAGCAGACTAGCGGGGGAGAGGACAGATACGCAGTATTTT.

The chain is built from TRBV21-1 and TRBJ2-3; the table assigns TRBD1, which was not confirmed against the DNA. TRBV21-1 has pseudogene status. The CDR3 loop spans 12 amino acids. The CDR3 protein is CASSTRRGTQYF. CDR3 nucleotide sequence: TGTGCCAGCAGCACCCGTAGGGGTACGCAGTATTTT.

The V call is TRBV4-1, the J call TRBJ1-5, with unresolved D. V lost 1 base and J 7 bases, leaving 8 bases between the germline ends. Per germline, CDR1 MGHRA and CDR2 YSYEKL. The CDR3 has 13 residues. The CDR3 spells CASSQGVEQPQHF. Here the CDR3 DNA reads TGCGCCAGCAGCCAAGGCGTCGAGCAGCCCCAGCATTTT.

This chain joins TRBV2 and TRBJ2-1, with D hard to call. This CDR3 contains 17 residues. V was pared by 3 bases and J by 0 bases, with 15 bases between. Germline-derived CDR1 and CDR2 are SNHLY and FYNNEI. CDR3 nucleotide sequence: TGTGCCAGCAGTGACGGGCAGAGATTTAGCTCCTACAATGAGCAGTTCTTC. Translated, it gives CASSDGQRFSSYNEQFF.

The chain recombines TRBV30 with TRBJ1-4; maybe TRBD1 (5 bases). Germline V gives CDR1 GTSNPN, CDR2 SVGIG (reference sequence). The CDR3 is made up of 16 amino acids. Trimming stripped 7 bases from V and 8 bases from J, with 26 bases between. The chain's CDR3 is CASTDSSLGVGEKLFF. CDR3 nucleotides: TGTGCCTCGACTGACAGTTCACTAGGGGTAGGGGAAAAACTGTTTTTT. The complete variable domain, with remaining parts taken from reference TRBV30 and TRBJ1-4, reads SQTIHQWPATLVQPVGSPLSLECTVEGTSNPNLYWYRQAAGRGLQLLFYSVGIGQISSEVPQNLSASRPQDRQFILSSKKLLLSDSGFYLCASTDSSLGVGEKLFFGSGTQLSVL.

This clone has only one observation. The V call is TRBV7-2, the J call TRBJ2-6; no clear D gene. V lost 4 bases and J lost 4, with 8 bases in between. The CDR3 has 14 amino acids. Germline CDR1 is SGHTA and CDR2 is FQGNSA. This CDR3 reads CASSSLRGANVLTF. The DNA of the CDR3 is TGTGCCAGCAGCTCACTTCGGGGGGCCAACGTCCTGACTTTC.